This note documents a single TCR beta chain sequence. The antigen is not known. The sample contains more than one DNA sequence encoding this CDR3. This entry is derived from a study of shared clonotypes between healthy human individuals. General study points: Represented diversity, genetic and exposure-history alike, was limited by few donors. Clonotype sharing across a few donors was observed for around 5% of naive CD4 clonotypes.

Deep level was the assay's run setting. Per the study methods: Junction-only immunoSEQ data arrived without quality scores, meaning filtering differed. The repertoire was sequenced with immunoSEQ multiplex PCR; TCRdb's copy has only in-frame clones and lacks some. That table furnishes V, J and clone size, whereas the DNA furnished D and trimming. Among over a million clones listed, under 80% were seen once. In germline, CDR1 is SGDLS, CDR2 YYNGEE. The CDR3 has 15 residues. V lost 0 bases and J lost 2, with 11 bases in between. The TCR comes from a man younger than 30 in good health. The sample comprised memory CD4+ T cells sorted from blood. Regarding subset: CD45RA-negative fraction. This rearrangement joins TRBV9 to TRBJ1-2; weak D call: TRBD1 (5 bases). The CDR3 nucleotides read TGTGCCAGCAGCGTAGATAAGGGGCCCAACTATGGCTACACCTTC. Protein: CASSVDKGPNYGYTF.